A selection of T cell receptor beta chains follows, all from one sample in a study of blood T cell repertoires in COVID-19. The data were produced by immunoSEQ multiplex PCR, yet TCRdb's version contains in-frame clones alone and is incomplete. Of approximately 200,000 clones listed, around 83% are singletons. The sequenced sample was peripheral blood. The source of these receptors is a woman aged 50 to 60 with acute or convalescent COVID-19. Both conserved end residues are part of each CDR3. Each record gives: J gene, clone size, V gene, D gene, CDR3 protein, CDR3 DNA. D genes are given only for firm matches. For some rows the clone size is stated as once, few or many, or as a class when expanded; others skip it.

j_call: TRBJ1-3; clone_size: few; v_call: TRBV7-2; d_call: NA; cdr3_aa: CASSLGLGNTIYF; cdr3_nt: TGTGCCAGCAGCTTGGGACTTGGAAACACCATATATTTT
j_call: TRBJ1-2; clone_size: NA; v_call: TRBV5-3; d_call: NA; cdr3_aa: CARSPVGLSEGYGYTF; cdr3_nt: TGTGCCAGAAGCCCGGTGGGGCTCTCAGAAGGCTATGGCTACACCTTC
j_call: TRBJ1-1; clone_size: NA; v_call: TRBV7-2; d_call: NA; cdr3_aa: CASSSGAEAFF; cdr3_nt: TGTGCCAGCAGCTCCGGAGCTGAAGCTTTCTTT
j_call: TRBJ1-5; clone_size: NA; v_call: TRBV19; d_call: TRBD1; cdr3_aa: CASSIGGVRGRLVQPQHF; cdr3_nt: TGTGCCAGTAGTATAGGGGGTGTAAGGGGGCGCTTGGTTCAGCCCCAGCATTTT
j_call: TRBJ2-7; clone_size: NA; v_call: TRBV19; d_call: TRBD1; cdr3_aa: CASSKIERTGDSYEQYF; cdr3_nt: TGTGCCAGTAGTAAAATAGAAAGGACAGGAGACTCCTACGAGCAGTACTTC
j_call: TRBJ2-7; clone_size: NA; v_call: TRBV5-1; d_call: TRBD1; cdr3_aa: CASSLTIDRGRQYF; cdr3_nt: TGCGCCAGCAGCTTGACCATTGACAGGGGAAGGCAGTACTTC
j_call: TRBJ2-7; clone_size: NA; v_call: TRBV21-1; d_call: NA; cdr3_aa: CASSKASLRRHYEQYF; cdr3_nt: TGTGCCAGCAGCAAAGCATCATTGAGGCGCCACTACGAGCAGTACTTC
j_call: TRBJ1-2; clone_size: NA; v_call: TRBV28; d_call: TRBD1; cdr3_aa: CASRTGTGNGYTF; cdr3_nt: TGTGCCAGCAGGACTGGGACAGGGAATGGCTACACCTTC
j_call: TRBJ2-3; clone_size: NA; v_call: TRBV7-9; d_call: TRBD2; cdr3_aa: CASIDLAGDTQYF; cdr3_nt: TGTGCCAGCATCGACCTAGCGGGAGATACGCAGTATTTT
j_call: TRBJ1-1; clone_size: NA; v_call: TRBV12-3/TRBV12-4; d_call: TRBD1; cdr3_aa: CASSRQGTTEAFF; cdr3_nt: TGTGCCAGCAGCCGACAGGGGACCACTGAAGCTTTCTTT
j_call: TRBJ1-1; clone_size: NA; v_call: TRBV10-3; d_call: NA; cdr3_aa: CAISGTALNTEAFF; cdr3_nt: TGTGCCATCAGTGGCACAGCCTTGAACACTGAAGCTTTCTTT
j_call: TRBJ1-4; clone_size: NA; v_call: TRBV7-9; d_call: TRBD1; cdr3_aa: CASSASMGTGNEKLFF; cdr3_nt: TGTGCCAGCAGCGCTAGTATGGGGACAGGGAACGAAAAACTGTTTTTT
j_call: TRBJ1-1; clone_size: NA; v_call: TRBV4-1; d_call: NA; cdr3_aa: CASSHRAQENTEAFF; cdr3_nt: TGCGCCAGCAGCCACCGAGCACAGGAGAACACTGAAGCTTTCTTT
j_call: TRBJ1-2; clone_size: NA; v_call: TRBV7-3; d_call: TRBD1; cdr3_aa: CASSPRSGTVYGYTF; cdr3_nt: TGTGCCAGCAGCCCGCGTTCCGGGACAGTCTATGGCTACACCTTC
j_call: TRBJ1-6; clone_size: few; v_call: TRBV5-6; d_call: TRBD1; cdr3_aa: CASSFPGTGVNSPLHF; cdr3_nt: TGTGCCAGCAGCTTCCCCGGGACAGGGGTAAATTCACCCCTCCACTTT
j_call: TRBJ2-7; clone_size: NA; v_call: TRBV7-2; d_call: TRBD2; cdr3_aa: CASSLGLAGGFFYEQYF; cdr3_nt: TGTGCCAGCAGCTTGGGACTAGCGGGAGGGTTTTTTTACGAGCAGTACTTC
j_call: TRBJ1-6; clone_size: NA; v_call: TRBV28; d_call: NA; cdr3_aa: CASSLSGSSYNSPLHF; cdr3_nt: TGTGCCAGCAGCCTCTCCGGGAGCTCCTATAATTCACCCCTCCACTTT
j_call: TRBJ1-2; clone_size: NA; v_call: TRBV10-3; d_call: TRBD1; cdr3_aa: CAISEGQGGGYTF; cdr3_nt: TGTGCCATCAGTGAGGGACAGGGCGGGGGCTACACCTTC
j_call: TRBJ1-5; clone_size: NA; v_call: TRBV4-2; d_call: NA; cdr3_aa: CASSQDEVRSGSGQPQHF; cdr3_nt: TGTGCCAGCAGCCAAGATGAAGTGAGGTCGGGTTCCGGTCAGCCCCAGCATTTT
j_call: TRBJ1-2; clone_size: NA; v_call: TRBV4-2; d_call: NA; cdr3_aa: CASRQVGGAYYGYTF; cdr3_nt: TGTGCCAGCAGGCAAGTCGGCGGGGCATACTATGGCTACACCTTC
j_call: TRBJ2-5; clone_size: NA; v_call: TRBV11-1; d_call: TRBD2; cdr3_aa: CASSFFLAEETQYF; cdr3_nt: TGTGCCAGCAGCTTTTTCCTAGCGGAAGAGACCCAGTACTTC
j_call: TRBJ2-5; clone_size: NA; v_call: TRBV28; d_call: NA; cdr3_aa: CASSFASLKTQYF; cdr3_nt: TGTGCCAGCAGTTTTGCGTCGCTGAAGACCCAGTACTTC
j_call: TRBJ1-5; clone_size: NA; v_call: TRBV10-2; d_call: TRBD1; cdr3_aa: CASQGAYSNQPQHF; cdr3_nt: TGCGCCAGCCAGGGGGCCTATAGCAATCAGCCCCAGCATTTT
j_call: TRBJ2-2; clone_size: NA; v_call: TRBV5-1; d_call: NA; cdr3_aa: CASSIGAGNTGELFF; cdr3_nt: TGCGCCAGCAGCATCGGTGCAGGGAACACCGGGGAGCTGTTTTTT
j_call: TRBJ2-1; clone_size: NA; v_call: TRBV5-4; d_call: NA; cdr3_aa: CASSLAERGSYNEQFF; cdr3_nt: TGTGCCAGCAGCTTGGCCGAAAGGGGCTCCTACAATGAGCAGTTCTTC
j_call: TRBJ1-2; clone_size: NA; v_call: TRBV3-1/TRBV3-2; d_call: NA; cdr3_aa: CASSQEIFYGYTF; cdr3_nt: TGTGCCAGCAGCCAGGAGATTTTCTATGGCTACACCTTC
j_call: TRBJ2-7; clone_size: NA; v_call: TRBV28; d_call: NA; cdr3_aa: CASRVGLAYEQYF; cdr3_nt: TGTGCCAGCAGAGTGGGCTTAGCCTACGAGCAGTACTTC
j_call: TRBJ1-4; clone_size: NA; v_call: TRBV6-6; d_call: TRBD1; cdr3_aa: CARDRGHEKLFF; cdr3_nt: TGTGCCAGGGACAGGGGGCATGAAAAACTGTTTTTT
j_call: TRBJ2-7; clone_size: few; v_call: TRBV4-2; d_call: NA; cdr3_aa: CASSQDETVFYEQYF; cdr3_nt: TGTGCCAGCAGCCAAGACGAGACAGTCTTCTACGAGCAGTACTTC
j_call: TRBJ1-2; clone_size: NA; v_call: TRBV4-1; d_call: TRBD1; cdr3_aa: CASSQERWGTGDGYTF; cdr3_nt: TGCGCCAGCAGCCAAGAGCGTTGGGGGACAGGGGATGGCTACACCTTC